This entry describes one T cell receptor beta chain. The antigen remains unidentified. Next came a second PCR, run for about 6 to 12 cycles, which used a sample-barcoded 5' primer along with a J-beta primer mix. The template-switch adaptor was a 5' adaptor with 12 random nucleotides. It tagged each cDNA molecule. TCRdb independently ran MiXCR on the 5' RACE reads; one entry per CDR3 protein. Of hundreds of thousands of distinct CDR3 sequences detected, roughly three fifths appear once; the ten largest clones hold about a quarter. Staff drew roughly 10 milliliters of peripheral blood from each donor. The germline V gene encodes CDR1 SGHAT and CDR2 FQNNGV. The CDR3 consists of 15 residues. V was pared by 6 bases and J by 0 bases, with 5 bases of the junction left unmatched. The data stem from a study of blood T cells in healthy people across ages. Regarding the study as a whole: Strongly correlated with naive T cell percentage was TCR beta diversity. Roughly linearly, TCR beta diversity per million T cells fell as age increased.

Sequencing was carried out using blood. The rearrangement links TRBV11-2 to TRBJ2-1; 7 bases align to TRBD2. The clonotype originates from a man aged 35 to 55 in good health. CDR3 coding DNA: TGTGCCAGCAGTACCGGCGGGAGCTCCTACAATGAGCAGTTCTTC. It translates to CASSTGGSSYNEQFF.